Below are 24 T cell receptor beta chains sequenced from a single sample in a study of control samples from healthy donors and cancer patients. Here immunoSEQ multiplex PCR was the method, and the copy in TCRdb shows in-frame clones only, minus some. This repertoire shows tens of thousands of clones, about nine tenths found once; its top ten account for less than 6.5%. The sample was PBMCs. The receptors were gathered from a man aged 55 to 70 with colorectal cancer.

Notes on this clone: Other DNA sequences of this sample code for an identical CDR3. The rearrangement joins TRBV6-2 or TRBV6-3 to TRBJ1-2; D unclear. Germline loops: CDR1 MNHEY, CDR2 SVGEGT. The CDR3 has 12 residues. The V end was cut by 2 bases, the J end by 3 bases, with 4 bases between. The chain's CDR3 is CASSYPDYGYTF. The CDR3, as DNA: TGTGCCAGCAGTTACCCCGACTATGGCTACACCTTC.

The chain combines TRBV11-3 with TRBJ1-1; the D gene is possibly TRBD1 (6 bases). Germline V gene lookup returns CDR1 SGHNT and CDR2 YENEEA. CDR3 length equals 16 residues. With 2 bases removed from V and 7 bases from J, the gap between germline ends came to 20 bases. CDR3 nucleotide sequence: TGTGCCAGCAGCTTAAGCGTCTGGGGGGCGCGAATTGAAGCTTTCTTT. As protein: CASSLSVWGARIEAFF.

The chain combines TRBV30 with TRBJ1-1, with D perhaps matching TRBD1 (6 bases). V was pared by 2 bases and J by 4 bases, with 20 bases between. The CDR3 is made up of 16 amino acids. Germline assignment: CDR1 GTSNPN and CDR2 SVGIG (reference sequence). This CDR3 reads CAWSYTVGEGGTEAFF. The CDR3 DNA reads TGTGCCTGGAGTTACACCGTCGGTGAGGGGGGCACTGAAGCTTTCTTT.

The chain carries TRBV18 and TRBJ1-4; TRBD1 matches 8 bases. The V and J ends lost 10 bases and 3 bases, in that order; junction bases with no gene match: 4. The V gene's germline CDR1 is KGHSH and CDR2 LQKENI. The length of the CDR3 is 13 residues. The CDR3 sequence is CATGQGANEKLFF. The CDR3 coding sequence is TGTGCCACCGGACAGGGAGCTAATGAAAAACTGTTTTTT.

The chain recombines TRBV4-1 with TRBJ2-3; D gene uncertain. The CDR3 consists of 14 residues. The germline V gene has CDR1 MGHRA and CDR2 YSYEKL. The V end lost 2 bases, the J end lost 5 bases, and 11 bases lay between the germline ends. This CDR3 is CASSQTADRDTQYF. In DNA, the CDR3 is TGCGCCAGCAGCCAAACGGCAGACCGAGATACGCAGTATTTT.

The chain has TRBV10-3 and TRBJ1-2, with D tentatively TRBD1 (5 bases). This CDR3 has 14 residues. CDR1 and CDR2 (germline): ENHRY, SYGVKD. V was clipped by 0 bases and J by 8 bases, with 13 bases between them. The CDR3 loop reads CAISESGGLAGYTF. CDR3 DNA: TGTGCCATCAGTGAGTCGGGGGGTTTGGCCGGCTACACCTTC.

The gene calls are TRBV19 and TRBJ2-3; TRBD2 matches at 13 bases. This CDR3 comprises 15 residues. Germline lookup yields CDR1 LNHDA and CDR2 SQIVND (reference sequence). Losses at the gene ends were 4 bases for V and 6 bases for J; bases not matched to a gene: 4. This chain's CDR3 is CASSKTSGGRDTQYF. CDR3 bases: TGTGCCAGTAGTAAGACTAGCGGGGGGAGGGATACGCAGTATTTT.

V and J are TRBV30 and TRBJ1-2; TRBD1 matches 7 bases. The CDR3 extends over 14 amino acids. V was pared by 7 bases and J by 4 bases, with 12 bases of the junction left unmatched. CDR1 and CDR2 (germline): GTSNPN, SVGIG (reference sequence). The CDR3, as DNA: TGTGCCTCCTCACAGGGGCCGCTTAGCTATGGCTACACCTTC. Its protein product is CASSQGPLSYGYTF.

The V call is TRBV12-3 or TRBV12-4, the J call TRBJ1-1; D gene uncertain. V was clipped by 4 bases and J by 1 base, with 7 bases between them. This CDR3 comprises 13 residues. CDR3 sequence (DNA): TGTGCCAGCAGTTCCTGGGGGAACACTGAAGCTTTCTTT. This gives the protein CASSSWGNTEAFF.

The chain couples TRBV2 to TRBJ1-1; D ambiguous. Germline lookup yields CDR1 SNHLY and CDR2 FYNNEI. CDR3 length: 10 amino acids. V was shortened by 5 bases and J by 8 bases, with 6 bases between the two germline ends. The DNA for the CDR3 is TGTGCCAGCAGTATCGGGGAAGCTTTCTTT. Amino acid sequence: CASSIGEAFF.

This rearrangement joins TRBV5-6 to TRBJ1-5, with a possible D match to TRBD1 (5 bases). Deletions cut 4 bases from V and 0 bases from J, with 11 bases between. The CDR3 runs 15 residues. CDR1 SGHDT and CDR2 YYEEEE come from the germline V gene. CDR3 in amino acids: CASSGTEYSNQPQHF. The DNA for the CDR3 is TGTGCCAGCAGCGGGACGGAGTATAGCAATCAGCCCCAGCATTTT.

V and J are TRBV7-2 and TRBJ1-5; D call uncertain. V lost 6 bases to trimming and J lost 4 bases, with 10 bases between them. Per germline, CDR1 SGHTA and CDR2 FQGNSA. CDR3 length: 13 amino acids. CDR3 protein: CASSGQGNQPQHF. CDR3 sequence (DNA): TGTGCCAGCAGTGGGCAAGGGAATCAGCCCCAGCATTTT.

J is TRBJ2-1 and V is TRBV12-3 or TRBV12-4, with D tentatively TRBD1 (5 bases). The CDR3 contains 12 residues. Trimming removed 6 bases at V and 6 bases at J, with 9 bases between. CDR3: CASSSQVNEQFF. CDR3 DNA: TGTGCCAGCAGCTCACAGGTCAATGAGCAGTTCTTC.

This clone was counted once. The CDR3 reads CASTQQVYSPLHF. In nucleotides, the CDR3 is TGTGCCAGCACTCAGCAAGTTTATTCACCCCTCCACTTT. This sequence joins TRBV28 and TRBJ1-6, with D uncertain. Looked up from germline, CDR1 is MDHEN and CDR2 is SYDVKM. This CDR3 region has 13 residues. The V and J ends lost 7 bases and 8 bases respectively, with 12 bases between them.

The J gene is TRBJ2-7, the V gene TRBV6-6; possibly TRBD1 or TRBD2 for D (6 bases each). The CDR3 loop spans 12 amino acids. The V gene's germline CDR1 is MNHNY and CDR2 SVGAGI (reference sequence). The germline V and J ends were trimmed by 8 bases and 2 bases, with 10 bases remaining between them. The CDR3 DNA reads TGTGCCAGCTCGGGGGCCGCCTACGAGCAGTACTTC. It is translated as CASSGAAYEQYF.

The J gene is TRBJ2-7, the V gene TRBV3-1 (or the pseudogene TRBV3-2), with D possibly being TRBD1 (5 bases). The V end was cut by 1 base, the J end by 5 bases, with 21 bases between. The CDR3 spans 17 residues. In germline, CDR1 is LGHDT, CDR2 YNNKEL (reference sequence). The DNA for the CDR3 is TGTGCCAGCAGCCAAGTATACCCGGGCAGGGTGTTAGACGAGCAGTACTTC. As protein: CASSQVYPGRVLDEQYF.

The V call is TRBV10-3, the J call TRBJ1-2, with 8 nucleotides matching TRBD1. Germline CDR1 ENHRY, CDR2 SYGVKD. Trimming took 4 bases from V and 7 from J; bases not matched to a gene: 5. The CDR3 has 13 residues. CDR3 bases: TGTGCCATCAGTGTGGACAGGGCTGGTGGCTACACCTTC. Its protein product is CAISVDRAGGYTF.

This clone has just a few counts. This chain joins TRBV15 and TRBJ2-7; D uncertain. Germline V gene lookup returns CDR1 LNHNV and CDR2 YYDKDF (reference sequence). V lost 5 bases and J 0 bases, leaving 8 bases between the germline ends. This CDR3 spans 13 amino acids. CDR3: CATSGQPSYEQYF. In nucleotides, the CDR3 is TGTGCCACCAGCGGGCAGCCCTCCTACGAGCAGTACTTC.

This chain connects TRBV29-1 to TRBJ1-2; maybe TRBD1 (6 bases). Germline V gene sequence: CDR1 SQVTM, CDR2 ANQGSEA. Trimming cost V 4 bases and J 7 bases, with 10 bases left between them. The CDR3 totals 11 residues. CDR3 nucleotide sequence: TGCAGCGTTGTTAAGGGGGGTGGCTACACCTTC. It translates to CSVVKGGGYTF. The full variable domain, in which reference TRBV29-1 and TRBJ1-2 provide the parts outside the CDR3, is SAVISQKPSRDICQRGTSLTIQCQVDSQVTMMFWYRQQPGQSLTLIATANQGSEATYESGFVIDKFPISRPNLTFSTLTVSNMSPEDSSIYLCSVVKGGGYTFGSGTRLTVV.

The rearrangement joins TRBV5-1 to TRBJ2-7, with D possibly being TRBD2 (6 bases). Trimming stripped 3 bases from V and 7 bases from J, with 14 bases between. Germline V CDR1 and CDR2: SGHRS, YFSETQ. This CDR3 is 13 amino acids long. The DNA for the CDR3 is TGCGCCAGCAGCTGGGCGGGACTCACAGAGCAGTACTTC. Translation: CASSWAGLTEQYF. The variable domain in full, completed from reference TRBV5-1 and TRBJ2-7, reads KAGVTQTPRYLIKTRGQQVTLSCSPISGHRSVSWYQQTPGQGLQFLFEYFSETQRNKGNFPGRFSGRQFSNSRSEMNVSTLELGDSALYLCASSWAGLTEQYFGPGTRLTVT.

The V call is TRBV2, the J call TRBJ1-5; no reliable D call. The CDR3 consists of 13 residues. V lost 3 bases to trimming and J lost 5 bases, with 8 bases between them. Germline CDR1 is SNHLY and CDR2 is FYNNEI. The CDR3 sequence: CASSEAGYQPQHF. The DNA of the CDR3 is TGTGCCAGCAGTGAGGCCGGGTATCAGCCCCAGCATTTT.

The V call is TRBV18, the J call TRBJ1-1, with D possibly matching TRBD1 (6 bases). Looked up from germline, CDR1 is KGHSH and CDR2 is LQKENI. CDR3 length equals 19 residues. Trimming cost V 7 bases and J 1 base, with 28 bases left between them. The DNA for the CDR3 is TGTGCCAGCTACTCTCAAGCCGGGGGACCGGGCAGGGGGAACACTGAAGCTTTCTTT. Protein: CASYSQAGGPGRGNTEAFF.

The rearrangement links TRBV7-3 to TRBJ2-2, with D perhaps given as TRBD1 or TRBD2 (5 bases each). Germline CDR1 and CDR2: SGHTA and FQGTGA. CDR3 length: 16 residues. Trimming pared 2 bases from V and 1 base from J, leaving 11 bases between. The DNA of the CDR3 is TGTGCCAGCAGCTTAGGCGGGCAGGGGAACACCGGGGAGCTGTTTTTT. It yields the protein CASSLGGQGNTGELFF.

The chain recombines TRBV6-5 with TRBJ2-5; D is perhaps TRBD1 (5 bases). The V gene's germline CDR1 is MNHEY and CDR2 SVGAGI. This CDR3 spans 15 amino acids. The V end lost 3 bases, the J end lost 2 bases, and 13 bases lay between the germline ends. CDR3 protein: CASSYNQGIQETQYF. The CDR3 bases are TGTGCCAGCAGTTATAATCAGGGTATACAAGAGACCCAGTACTTC.